These 32 T cell receptor beta chains were all obtained from the same sample, sequenced in a study of T cells after yellow fever vaccination. MiXCR, run by TCRdb on the 5' RACE reads, gives a single entry per CDR3 protein. The sample comprises about 340,000 distinct CDR3 sequences, 8.7% of which are singletons, and under 20% rests with the top ten. This specimen was PBMCs, taken on the day of the first yellow fever vaccination. Source of these receptors: a man in his late teens or twenties who received the YFV17D yellow fever vaccine.

This clonotype was seen only a few times. The chain joins TRBV3-1 to TRBJ1-6; D gene unclear. The V end was cut by 0 bases, the J end by 14 bases, with 8 bases between. Germline assignment: CDR1 LGHDT and CDR2 YNNKEL (reference sequence). The CDR3 sequence is 12 residues long. The CDR3 is CASSQDRFTLHF. The CDR3 DNA sequence: TGTGCCAGCAGCCAAGATAGGTTTACCCTCCACTTT.

This chain connects TRBV4-1 to TRBJ2-5; a weak D match, TRBD1 (6 bases). The germline V and J ends were trimmed by 4 bases and 3 bases, with 9 bases remaining between them. Germline V lookup: CDR1 MGHRA, CDR2 YSYEKL. This CDR3 contains 13 residues. CDR3 protein: CASSLDSKETQYF. In DNA, the CDR3 is TGCGCCAGCAGCCTGGACAGTAAAGAGACCCAGTACTTC.

This clonotype occurred a few times. The chain links TRBV27 to TRBJ2-1, with a tentative D call TRBD1 (6 bases). Germline loops: CDR1 MNHEY, CDR2 SMNVEV (reference sequence). The CDR3 length is 14 residues. Trimming left V 10 bases short and J 1 base short, with 14 bases between. The CDR3 here is CATQGKGSYNEQFF. The CDR3 DNA reads TGTGCCACTCAGGGGAAGGGGTCCTACAATGAGCAGTTCTTC.

This clonotype has ten or more counts. J is TRBJ2-1 and V is TRBV5-1, with D possibly TRBD2 on 5 matching bases. The CDR3 consists of 14 residues. V was trimmed by 5 bases and J by 5 bases, leaving 14 bases between them. CDR1 and CDR2 (germline): SGHRS, YFSETQ. CDR3 sequence (DNA): TGCGCCAGCAGGCCACTCGGGATCCACAATGAGCAGTTCTTC. Translating gives CASRPLGIHNEQFF.

This chain uses TRBV30 with TRBJ1-4; 7 bases align to TRBD1. The germline CDR1 and CDR2 sequences are GTSNPN and SVGIG (reference sequence). The CDR3 extends over 15 amino acids. V was clipped by 3 bases and J by 4 bases; unmatched bases: 8. The CDR3 loop reads CAWSVGQFNNEKLFF. The CDR3 DNA follows: TGTGCCTGGAGCGTGGGACAGTTCAATAATGAAAAACTGTTTTTT.

J is TRBJ1-6 and V is TRBV3-1, with D uncertain. This CDR3 has 14 residues. The ends were cut back, 1 base at V and 7 bases at J, with 8 bases in the middle. Germline loops: CDR1 LGHDT, CDR2 YNNKEL (reference sequence). The chain's CDR3 is CASSQVTGNSPLHF. CDR3 nucleotide sequence: TGTGCCAGCAGCCAAGTGACCGGGAATTCACCCCTCCACTTT.

A word on this clonotype: Given the absence of the conserved phenylalanine or tryptophan at the CDR3 end, a read error is likely. The chain has TRBV7-8 and TRBJ2-2; tentatively, D is TRBD1 or TRBD2 (5 bases each). V was trimmed by 5 bases and J by 6 bases, leaving 16 bases between them. The CDR3 is 15 amino acids. The germline CDR1 and CDR2 sequences are SGHVS and FQNEAQ. The CDR3 bases are TGTGCCAGCAGCCAAGCATCGGGGCCGGCCGGGGAGCTGTTTTCT. Translating it yields CASSQASGPAGELFS.

This clonotype was detected only a few times. This chain uses TRBV4-3 with TRBJ1-1, with 8 nucleotides matching TRBD1. The CDR3 is 20 residues long. Unmatched junction bases numbered 20, after V lost 0 bases and J lost 5 bases. The germline gives CDR1 LGHNA, CDR2 YSLEER. CDR3 nucleotides: TGCGCCAGCAGCCAAGATCTATCGGGATACGGACAGGGTCAGGGAACTGAAGCTTTCTTT. Translated: CASSQDLSGYGQGQGTEAFF.

The CDR3 DNA follows: TGTGCCAGCAGCTTGGTGCAGGGTAAGGCCGGGGAGCTGTTTTTT. It translates to CASSLVQGKAGELFF. The chain links TRBV5-4 to TRBJ2-2; D is perhaps TRBD1 (5 bases). V was shortened by 0 bases and J by 6 bases, with 12 bases between the two germline ends. In germline, CDR1 is SGHNT, CDR2 YYREEE (reference sequence). The CDR3 loop spans 15 amino acids. Variable domain in full (rest from reference TRBV5-4 and TRBJ2-2): ETGVTQSPTHLIKTRGQQVTLRCSSQSGHNTVSWYQQALGQGPQFIFQYYREEENGRGNFPPRFSGLQFPNYSSELNVNALELDDSALYLCASSLVQGKAGELFFGEGSRLTVL.

The chain carries TRBV20-1 and TRBJ2-3; D ambiguous. Per germline, CDR1 DFQATT and CDR2 SNEGSKA (reference sequence). The CDR3 consists of 11 residues. V was clipped by 6 bases and J by 6 bases, with 10 bases between them. The CDR3 loop is CSAIVVDTQYF. For the CDR3, the DNA is TGCAGTGCAATAGTTGTGGATACGCAGTATTTT.

The rearrangement joins TRBV5-4 to TRBJ2-4; possibly TRBD1 for D (6 bases). V lost 5 bases and J lost 0, with 12 bases in between. The CDR3 spans 15 residues. Germline loops: CDR1 SGHNT, CDR2 YYREEE (reference sequence). CDR3 in amino acids: CASSRQASAKNIQYF. CDR3 nucleotides: TGTGCCAGCAGTAGACAGGCGTCAGCCAAAAACATTCAGTACTTC.

A few counts support this clonotype. The chain employs TRBV3-1 and TRBJ1-2, with 7 positions matching TRBD1. CDR3 length: 15 amino acids. Germline V gives CDR1 LGHDT, CDR2 YNNKEL (reference sequence). Germline trimming cut 5 bases from V and 8 bases from J; bases unmatched to any gene: 14. The CDR3 DNA follows: TGTGCCAGCAGCTTCGGGACAGTGGAATCGGGCGGCTACACCTTC. It is translated as CASSFGTVESGGYTF. The whole variable domain, filled in from reference TRBV3-1 and TRBJ1-2, reads DTAVSQTPKYLVTQMGNDKSIKCEQNLGHDTMYWYKQDSKKFLKIMFSYNNKELIINETVPNRFSPKSPDKAHLNLHINSLELGDSAVYFCASSFGTVESGGYTFGSGTRLTVV.

This clonotype was counted between two and nine times. The gene calls are TRBV27 and TRBJ2-7; TRBD2 matches 11 bases. V trimming: 6 bases; J trimming: 0 bases; junction bases outside the gene matches: 4. The CDR3 consists of 15 residues. From germline, CDR1 is MNHEY and CDR2 SMNVEV (reference sequence). The CDR3 spells CASSSSGRSSYEQYV. The CDR3 DNA reads TGTGCCAGCAGCTCTAGCGGGAGGAGCTCCTACGAGCAGTACGTC.

This chain uses TRBV7-2 with TRBJ2-1; tentatively, D is TRBD2 (7 bases). The CDR3 consists of 16 residues. Germline V gene sequence: CDR1 SGHTA, CDR2 FQGNSA. Trimming pared 6 bases from V and 6 bases from J, leaving 21 bases between. The CDR3 here is CASSPIVGGARNEQFF. The DNA of the CDR3 is TGTGCCAGCAGTCCCATAGTAGGGGGGGCGCGCAATGAGCAGTTCTTC.

As to this clonotype: At one boundary the junction diverges from the germline segment, which might be a read error. The chain couples TRBV18 to TRBJ2-5; tentative D call: TRBD1 (5 bases). In germline, CDR1 is KGHSH, CDR2 LQKENI. This CDR3 spans 17 amino acids. CDR3 sequence: CASAPLPGAQLRETQYF. The CDR3 DNA reads as TGTGCCAGCGCACCACTCCCTGGGGCTCAGTTGCGAGAGACCCAGTACTTC.

This clonotype came up a few times. CDR3 protein: CSVDGTSGPNPPDTQYF. DNA for the CDR3: TGCAGCGTGGACGGGACTAGCGGGCCAAACCCCCCAGATACGCAGTATTTT. The chain is built from TRBV29-1 and TRBJ2-3; 12 bases map to TRBD2. Germline CDR1 SQVTM, CDR2 ANQGSEA. The trim removed 6 bases at V and 4 bases at J, leaving 14 bases unmatched. The CDR3 consists of 17 residues.

In this sample, this clonotype turned up a few times. The CDR3 loop is CASSQGYGTYEQYF. In DNA form, the CDR3 reads TGTGCCAGCAGCCAAGGCTACGGGACTTACGAGCAGTACTTC. The rearrangement joins TRBV4-2 to TRBJ2-7; tentatively, D is TRBD2 (6 bases). The V end lost 1 base, the J end lost 4 bases, and 11 bases lay between the germline ends. Germline assignment: CDR1 LGHNA and CDR2 YNFKEQ. This CDR3 has 14 amino acids.

There are a few counts of this clonotype. This rearrangement joins TRBV10-1 to TRBJ1-6; D is ambiguous. CDR1 WNHNN and CDR2 SYGVQD come from the germline V gene (reference sequence). This CDR3 region has 14 residues. V was trimmed by 7 bases and J by 10 bases, leaving 17 bases between them. The CDR3 DNA reads as TGCGCCAGCACCAACCAATTCCTCGGCTCACCCCTCCACTTT. As protein: CASTNQFLGSPLHF.

This clonotype turned up a few times. This chain uses TRBV10-1 with TRBJ2-3; 10 bases line up with TRBD2. Germline assignment: CDR1 WNHNN and CDR2 SYGVQD (reference sequence). CDR3 size: 14 residues. J lost 6 bases, V lost 2 bases, and 2 bases had no gene match. Written as DNA, the CDR3 is TGCGCCAGCAGTGAGACTAGCGGGGAGGATACGCAGTATTTT. Residues: CASSETSGEDTQYF.

This clonotype was counted only a few times. The chain is built from TRBV12-5 and TRBJ2-1, with D tentatively TRBD2 (6 bases). The CDR3 has 14 residues. Deletions cut 3 bases from V and 2 bases from J, with 8 bases between. Germline CDR1 and CDR2: LGHNT and FRNRAP. The CDR3 sequence: CASGFSGAYNEQFF. The CDR3 DNA sequence: TGTGCTAGTGGTTTTTCGGGGGCCTACAATGAGCAGTTCTTC.

This clonotype came up many times. J is TRBJ1-1 and V is TRBV5-1, with a weak D call TRBD1 (6 bases). The CDR3 is 15 amino acids. V lost 2 bases to trimming and J lost 1 base, with 12 bases between them. From germline, CDR1 is SGHRS and CDR2 YFSETQ. CDR3 in DNA: TGCGCCAGCAGCTTATGGGGGCGGGAGAACACTGAAGCTTTCTTT. Translating it yields CASSLWGRENTEAFF.

V gene TRBV7-6 combines with J gene TRBJ2-7; TRBD2 might be the D (7 bases). CDR1 SGHVS and CDR2 FNYEAQ come from the germline V gene. The ends were cut back, 5 bases at V and 7 bases at J, with 15 bases in the middle. This CDR3 region has 13 residues. In DNA, the CDR3 is TGTGCCAGCAGCCCCCTAGGGGGGGCTGAGCAGTACTTC. This codes for CASSPLGGAEQYF.

The gene calls are TRBV7-2 and TRBJ2-5; TRBD1 matches 7 bases. This CDR3 is 13 amino acids long. Trimming at V came to 6 bases and at J to 1 base, leaving 2 bases not matched to a gene. The germline V gene has CDR1 SGHTA and CDR2 FQGNSA. The CDR3 sequence: CASRSGGQETQYF. For the CDR3, the DNA is TGTGCCAGCAGGTCAGGGGGCCAAGAGACCCAGTACTTC.

V gene TRBV7-2 combines with J gene TRBJ1-4, with 8 bases identical to TRBD1. CDR1 and CDR2 (germline): SGHTA, FQGNSA. This CDR3 comprises 15 residues. V was pared by 1 base and J by 7 bases, with 5 bases of the junction left unmatched. The CDR3 DNA is TGTGCCAGCAGCTTAGTCGGACAGGGAAGTGAAAAACTGTTTTTT. As protein: CASSLVGQGSEKLFF.

This clonotype was observed a handful of times. V and J are TRBV29-1 and TRBJ2-2, with 11 bases matching TRBD1. Germline V gene lookup returns CDR1 SQVTM and CDR2 ANQGSEA. The CDR3 totals 13 residues. The CDR3 DNA sequence: TGCAGTGTAGGGACAGGGGGTGCCGGGGAGCTGTTTTTT. It encodes CSVGTGGAGELFF.

This clonotype was seen only a few times. The V gene is TRBV27, the J gene TRBJ1-5; 8 bases fit TRBD1. This CDR3 spans 14 amino acids. J was trimmed by 1 base and V by 8 bases; bases with no gene match: 4. Germline loops: CDR1 MNHEY, CDR2 SMNVEV (reference sequence). CDR3 amino acids: CASWTGFSNQPQHF. CDR3 DNA sequence: TGTGCCAGCTGGACAGGGTTCAGCAATCAGCCCCAGCATTTT.

This clonotype was seen more than once but under ten times. The chain joins TRBV5-4 to TRBJ2-6; TRBD1 matches at 10 bases. V dropped 2 bases and J dropped 16; count of bases not matched to a gene: 6. This CDR3 region has 13 residues. CDR1 SGHNT and CDR2 YYREEE come from the germline V gene (reference sequence). The CDR3 DNA reads as TGTGCCAGCAGCTTCGGGACAGGGGCTTCTCTGACTTTC. Its protein product is CASSFGTGASLTF.

This clonotype has more than one count but fewer than ten. This sequence joins TRBV12-3 or TRBV12-4 and TRBJ1-4, with TRBD1 identical over 7 bases. CDR3 length: 14 amino acids. With V trimmed by 9 bases and J by 6 bases, 10 bases remained unmatched. CDR3 DNA: TGTGCCAGTCTTTACACCGGACAGGATGAAAAACTGTTTTTT. This encodes CASLYTGQDEKLFF.

J is TRBJ2-5 and V is TRBV11-2, with 10 bases identical to TRBD2. V lost 3 bases to trimming and J lost 5 bases; unmatched junction nucleotides: 15. The CDR3 runs to 18 residues. Germline assignment: CDR1 SGHAT and CDR2 FQNNGV. The CDR3 nucleotides are TGTGCCAGCAGCTTGGGTAGTTGGAGCGGGGGGGCCGAGGAGACCCAGTACTTC. It encodes CASSLGSWSGGAEETQYF.

A note on this clonotype: The CDR3 carries no conserved terminal phenylalanine or tryptophan, so it likely arises from a read error. The DNA is left out, because the CDR3 cannot be placed on it with certainty; the CDR3 is given as TCRdb lists it. The rearrangement joins TRBV6-1 to TRBJ2-7. The CDR3 has 9 amino acids, counting both end residues. The germline CDR1 and CDR2 sequences are MNHNS and SASEGT. The CDR3 reads CASGPRPLS.

The chain joins TRBV5-5 to TRBJ2-5; no reliable D call. CDR3 length: 15 residues. V lost 0 bases to trimming and J lost 6 bases, with 15 bases between them. The germline gives CDR1 SGHKS, CDR2 YYEKEE (reference sequence). The CDR3 bases are TGTGCCAGCAGCTTGGCCGAGCAGGCTGGAAAGACCCAGTACTTC. It is translated as CASSLAEQAGKTQYF.

The rearrangement links TRBV12-3 or TRBV12-4 to TRBJ2-5; TRBD2 matches 11 bases. The V gene end was trimmed by 6 bases and the J gene end by 4 bases; junction bases not matched to a gene: 4. This CDR3 has 14 residues. DNA of the CDR3: TGTGCCAGCAGCCCTAGCGGGGGGACAGAGACCCAGTACTTC. As protein: CASSPSGGTETQYF.